A single sample is the source of the 20 T cell receptor beta chains below, sequenced in a study of blood T cell repertoires in COVID-19. This table comes from immunoSEQ multiplex PCR, and its TCRdb copy is limited to in-frame clones, with some not included. The sample lists approximately 150,000 clones; 65% to 85% were seen once. The sequencing sample was made of peripheral blood. The receptors originated from a woman of 80 years or more with acute or convalescent COVID-19.

This clone was seen a few times. The chain links TRBV9 to TRBJ1-1; 7 bases align to TRBD1. Germline CDR1 is SGDLS and CDR2 is YYNGEE. V dropped 7 bases and J dropped 2; count of bases not matched to a gene: 8. The CDR3 spans 14 residues. This CDR3 is CASRRGVRNTEAFF. In DNA, the CDR3 is TGTGCCAGCCGCAGGGGGGTGAGAAACACTGAAGCTTTCTTT.

In its sample, this clone was seen a few times. This rearrangement joins TRBV4-3 to TRBJ2-4, with TRBD1 matching over 8 bases. Germline CDR1 reads LGHNA; CDR2 reads YSLEER. The CDR3 totals 14 residues. V dropped 6 bases and J dropped 8; count of bases not matched to a gene: 9. The CDR3 DNA reads TGCGCCAGCAGTCGGGACAGGTCCGGGGACATTCAGTACTTC. Protein: CASSRDRSGDIQYF.

This clone was detected only once. This chain connects TRBV19 to TRBJ2-1, with 13 bases identical to TRBD2. Trimming removed 9 bases from V and 4 bases from J; junction bases left unmatched: 9. The CDR3 loop spans 16 amino acids. The V gene's germline CDR1 is LNHDA and CDR2 SQIVND (reference sequence). The CDR3 nucleotides read TGTGCCAGCTCCCTCAAGGGACTAGCGGGATACAATGAGCAGTTCTTC. It codes for CASSLKGLAGYNEQFF.

The rearrangement uses TRBV6-5 and TRBJ2-1; 11 bases are shared with TRBD2. This CDR3 comprises 13 residues. Trimming removed 6 bases from V and 7 bases from J; junction bases left unmatched: 2. Per germline, CDR1 MNHEY and CDR2 SVGAGI. The DNA for the CDR3 is TGTGCCAGCAGACGGACTAGCGGGAATGAGCAGTTCTTC. This gives the protein CASRRTSGNEQFF.

This clone is a singleton in its sample. The rearrangement uses TRBV5-3 and TRBJ2-7, with 10 bases matching TRBD1. TRBV5-3 is treated as an ORF (open reading frame) with a function not yet certain. J was trimmed by 5 bases and V by 3 bases; bases with no gene match: 11. The CDR3 contains 16 residues. CDR3 sequence (DNA): TGTGCCAGAAGCTCCATCTTGAGACAGGGGGCCCACGAGCAGTACTTC. Its protein product is CARSSILRQGAHEQYF.

This clone came up a few times. The CDR3 coding sequence is TGTGCCTGGAACGGTTTGGCAGGGAGGACTGAAGCTTTCTTT. It is translated as CAWNGLAGRTEAFF. The V and J genes are TRBV30 and TRBJ1-1; tentative D call: TRBD1 (5 bases). Germline V gene data show CDR1 as GTSNPN and CDR2 as SVGIG (reference sequence). CDR3 length: 14 amino acids. The V and J ends lost 4 bases and 5 bases respectively, with 17 bases between them.

The chain joins TRBV30 to TRBJ1-5; a possible D gene is TRBD1 (6 bases). CDR1 is GTSNPN and CDR2 is SVGIG in the germline V gene (reference sequence). This CDR3 has 12 amino acids. V dropped 0 bases and J dropped 7 bases, with 7 bases sitting between them. This chain's CDR3 is CAWSVQGQPQHF. CDR3 coding DNA: TGTGCCTGGAGTGTACAGGGACAGCCCCAGCATTTT.

This rearrangement joins TRBV5-8 to TRBJ2-1, with a tentative D call TRBD1 (6 bases). CDR3 size: 13 residues. V lost 2 bases, J lost 9 bases, and 12 bases lay in between. Germline V gene sequence: CDR1 SGHTS, CDR2 YDEGEE. The CDR3 bases are TGTGCCAGCAGCTTCGACCTCAGGGGTGAGCAGTTCTTC. Amino acid sequence: CASSFDLRGEQFF.

The rearrangement joins TRBV3-1 (or the pseudogene TRBV3-2) to TRBJ1-1; D unclear. CDR3 size: 15 residues. V lost 4 bases, J lost 1 base, and 13 bases lay in between. From germline, CDR1 is LGHDT and CDR2 YNNKEL (reference sequence). The DNA for the CDR3 is TGTGCCAGCAGCCCTCGTGGGCTAGCGAACACTGAAGCTTTCTTT. This sequence encodes CASSPRGLANTEAFF.

V gene TRBV10-3 combines with J gene TRBJ2-1; 9 nucleotides agree with TRBD2. The J segment lost 7 bases and the V segment lost 3 bases, leaving 19 bases of the junction unmatched. This CDR3 has 19 amino acids. CDR1 and CDR2 (germline): ENHRY, SYGVKD. The CDR3 coding sequence is TGTGCCATCAGTGATGGAAGTCTAGCGGGGCTTAGGGTGGGAAATGAGCAGTTCTTC. It specifies CAISDGSLAGLRVGNEQFF.

This clone was picked up one time. The chain recombines TRBV5-4 with TRBJ2-1; D might be TRBD2 (6 bases). V lost 2 bases and J lost 8, with 23 bases in between. Per the germline V gene, CDR1 is SGHNT and CDR2 is YYREEE (reference sequence). The CDR3 has 17 amino acids. This CDR3 reads CASSFFGLRGSGDEQFF. CDR3 DNA: TGTGCCAGCAGCTTCTTCGGACTACGGGGGTCTGGGGATGAGCAGTTCTTC. The variable domain in full, completed from reference TRBV5-4 and TRBJ2-1, reads ETGVTQSPTHLIKTRGQQVTLRCSSQSGHNTVSWYQQALGQGPQFIFQYYREEENGRGNFPPRFSGLQFPNYSSELNVNALELDDSALYLCASSFFGLRGSGDEQFFGPGTRLTVL.

This clone turned up a few times. The chain recombines TRBV6-6 with TRBJ1-1, with D tentatively TRBD1 (6 bases). The germline V and J ends were trimmed by 7 bases and 1 base, with 13 bases remaining between them. The germline gives CDR1 MNHNY, CDR2 SVGAGI (reference sequence). This CDR3 has 14 amino acids. The CDR3 nucleotides read TGTGCCAGCAAACCGGGACACTCGAACACTGAAGCTTTCTTT. This translates into CASKPGHSNTEAFF.

J is TRBJ2-2 and V is TRBV27; TRBD1 agrees at 7 bases. With V trimmed by 5 bases and J by 1 base, 4 bases remained unmatched. Germline assignment: CDR1 MNHEY and CDR2 SMNVEV (reference sequence). The CDR3 is made up of 15 amino acids. The CDR3 DNA reads as TGTGCCAGCAGTCCCTGGACAGGGAACACCGGGGAGCTGTTTTTT. Its protein product is CASSPWTGNTGELFF.

This rearrangement joins TRBV3-1 (or the pseudogene TRBV3-2) to TRBJ1-6; TRBD1 matches at 7 bases. Per the germline V gene, CDR1 is LGHDT and CDR2 is YNNKEL (reference sequence). This CDR3 comprises 15 residues. Trimming removed 1 base from V and 9 bases from J; junction bases left unmatched: 6. The CDR3, as DNA: TGTGCCAGCAGCCAAGCTTGGGGGGACAGTTCACCCCTCCACTTT. Translation: CASSQAWGDSSPLHF.

The chain is built from TRBV18 and TRBJ1-2; weak D call: TRBD1 (5 bases). The CDR3 spans 14 residues. CDR1 is KGHSH, CDR2 LQKENI, per germline. The V end was cut by 6 bases, the J end by 6 bases, with 17 bases between. CDR3 in DNA: TGTGCCAGCTCGCCGGCCGCAGGGTCGGATGGCTACACCTTC. It is translated as CASSPAAGSDGYTF.

The chain joins TRBV7-9 to TRBJ1-3; tentatively, D is TRBD1 (6 bases). The CDR3 extends over 16 amino acids. Trimming removed 5 bases from V and 0 bases from J, with 14 bases in between. Germline assignment: CDR1 SEHNR and CDR2 FQNEAQ (reference sequence). DNA of the CDR3: TGTGCCAGCAGCCCCGACAGGAAGTTCTCTGGAAACACCATATATTTT. It is translated as CASSPDRKFSGNTIYF.

The chain couples TRBV10-3 to TRBJ1-1; a weak D match, TRBD1 (6 bases). The CDR3 sequence is 11 residues long. Germline loops: CDR1 ENHRY, CDR2 SYGVKD. The germline V and J ends were trimmed by 11 bases and 1 base, with 8 bases remaining between them. Here the CDR3 DNA reads TGTGCCGCACAGGGGAACACTGAAGCTTTCTTT. Translating gives CAAQGNTEAFF.

The V gene is TRBV11-3, the J gene TRBJ2-1; 9 bases align to TRBD1. The CDR3 covers 15 residues. Germline CDR1 and CDR2: SGHNT and YENEEA. V was pared by 5 bases and J by 6 bases, with 8 bases of the junction left unmatched. CDR3 coding DNA: TGTGCCAGCAGCCGCCAGGGACAGGGAGGCAATGAGCAGTTCTTC. It yields the protein CASSRQGQGGNEQFF.

The chain couples TRBV30 to TRBJ2-7; 7 bases line up with TRBD1. CDR3 length: 13 amino acids. V lost 7 bases and J lost 0; bases outside the gene matches: 6. Germline assignment: CDR1 GTSNPN and CDR2 SVGIG (reference sequence). CDR3 nucleotide sequence: TGTGCCTCCTGGACAGGCAGCTCCTACGAGCAGTACTTC. Encoded protein: CASWTGSSYEQYF.

The V and J genes are TRBV7-2 and TRBJ2-1, with 7 nucleotides matching TRBD2. The CDR3 sequence is 16 residues long. Germline assignment: CDR1 SGHTA and CDR2 FQGNSA. Trimming cost V 5 bases and J 6 bases; bases outside gene matches: 13. CDR3 region: CASSPPGGRIGNEQFF. For the CDR3, the DNA is TGTGCCAGCAGCCCCCCGGGGGGTCGTATTGGCAATGAGCAGTTCTTC.